This entry is about one T cell receptor (beta chain). Its specific antigen is unknown. Base-call qualities are not available, and no considerably larger clone is one nucleotide away. The sample is drawn from a study of T cell changes during pregnancy in multiple sclerosis (dated by TCRdb to between 2017 and 2020). Regarding the complete study: The study looked at changes in the T cell repertoire across pregnancy in women with multiple sclerosis.

V lost 1 base and J lost 7 bases; the stretch between them is 11 bases long. The CDR3 spans 14 residues, from the cysteine through the phenylalanine. CDR3 DNA only is kept here, 42 bases in frame from base 1. Per the germline V gene (reference sequence), PRHDT is the CDR1 and FYEKMQ is the CDR2. The receptor library was made with the immunoSEQ multiplex PCR assay. TCRdb limited this immuneACCESS table to in-frame rearrangements with V and J called. A share of clones is missing; checked studies link under half to unresolved V genes, and the rest is unexplained. This sample gives about 110,000 clones in total; roughly 89% of them show up just once. The leading ten clones occupy 1.6% of the sample.

Sequenced here: peripheral blood, sampled before pregnancy. The chain was built from TRBV13 and TRBJ2-1, with TRBD1 perhaps the D gene, on 5 matching bases. This receptor was obtained from a female donor with multiple sclerosis, enrolled in a pregnancy study. The CDR3 protein sequence reads: CASSLVGRENEQFF. The nucleotide sequence is given as TGTGCCAGCAGCTTAGTGGGCAGGGAAAATGAGCAGTTCTTC.